These T cell receptor beta chains were read from a single sample in a study of shared T cell receptors in the human thymus. The data were produced by immunoSEQ multiplex PCR, yet TCRdb's version contains in-frame clones alone and is incomplete. Among 700,000 to 750,000 clones listed, 70% to 90% were seen once. These data were likewise used in another study, on human thymus T cells.

Sequenced sample: thymocytes. Receptors were obtained from a girl less than two years old with a congenital heart defect. The CDR3 runs from the conserved cysteine through the conserved F or W.

TRBJ1-1 TRBV7-9 CASQIWGGKGDTEAFF
TRBJ1-4 TRBV29-1 CSGNTATNEKLFF
TRBJ2-1 TRBV6-5 CASSYPSGGMQFF
TRBJ1-1 TRBV9 CASSVGGRGTGEGSTEAFF
TRBJ1-2 TRBV13 CASSLDSLGGYTF
TRBJ2-7 TRBV6-5 CASSYRSPPYEQYF
TRBJ1-6 TRBV9 CASSVLPVRESHNSPLHF
TRBJ1-2 TRBV4-3 CASSQPDRGRSYTF
TRBJ1-5 TRBV2 CASTVDRVGNQPQHF
TRBJ2-5 TRBV28 CASSPHTRQETQYF
TRBJ2-1 TRBV4-1 CASSPHGQGNEQFF
TRBJ1-3 TRBV14 CASSLRQGQSSGNTIYF
TRBJ2-5 TRBV5-5 CASSITPGLAEETQYF
TRBJ2-3 TRBV7-6 CASSLDGTSGATDTQYF
TRBJ1-1 TRBV2 CASILTPGGNTEAFF
TRBJ1-4 TRBV28 CASSGPTGNEKLFF
TRBJ1-2 TRBV2 CASRTEASPSYGYTF
TRBJ1-1 TRBV10-1 CASSDRPGGALNTEAFF
TRBJ1-2 TRBV28 CASSVGTAAQREANYGYTF
TRBJ2-5 TRBV5-4 CASSSEGLADETQYF
TRBJ1-6 TRBV15 CATSREATDSSLPSPLHF
TRBJ1-2 TRBV7-9 CASSMESTAHLYGYTF
TRBJ2-7 TRBV7-6 CASSPSGVDLLGEQYF
TRBJ2-4 TRBV27 CASSLGGPGSIQYF
TRBJ1-3 TRBV4-1 CASSRGGDTPGRGNTIYF
TRBJ1-1 TRBV6-5 CASSYFSRGAPTEAFF
TRBJ1-2 TRBV11-3 CASSLVGLGDYGYTF
TRBJ1-6 TRBV5-4 CASSRGDRGILYNSPLHF
TRBJ1-5 TRBV11-2 CASSLVFRVDSNQPQHF
TRBJ2-4 TRBV5-1 CASSLDWRAKNIQYF
TRBJ1-2 TRBV5-6 CASSPGPPLRGYTF
TRBJ1-3 TRBV4-3 CASSQDWGQGSGNTIYF
TRBJ2-5 TRBV6-1 CASSARFHYQETQYF
TRBJ1-2 TRBV5-6 CASSLDDGEPYGYTF
TRBJ1-2 TRBV2 CASRGTGVRSGGYTF